This TCR beta chain was found in a study of cytomegalovirus exposure and HLA in healthy donors. The PCR made use of 60 Vbeta and 13 Jbeta primers. Assay: immunoSEQ multiplex PCR; the TCRdb copy retains only in-frame clones and omits some. The data show about 82,000 clones, around 10% seen once. CDR3 length: 14 residues. Germline V gene sequence: CDR1 MGHDK, CDR2 SYGVNS. V lost 4 bases and J lost 7; bases outside the gene matches: 5. This chain joins TRBV25-1 and TRBJ1-4; TRBD1 agrees at 8 bases. This receptor was obtained from a man aged 60-69 years in good health and CMV-seropositive. Sequenced input: PBMCs. The CDR3, as DNA: TGTGCCAGCAGTGTCGGACAGGGAGGTGAAAAACTGTTTTTT. The encoded protein is CASSVGQGGEKLFF.